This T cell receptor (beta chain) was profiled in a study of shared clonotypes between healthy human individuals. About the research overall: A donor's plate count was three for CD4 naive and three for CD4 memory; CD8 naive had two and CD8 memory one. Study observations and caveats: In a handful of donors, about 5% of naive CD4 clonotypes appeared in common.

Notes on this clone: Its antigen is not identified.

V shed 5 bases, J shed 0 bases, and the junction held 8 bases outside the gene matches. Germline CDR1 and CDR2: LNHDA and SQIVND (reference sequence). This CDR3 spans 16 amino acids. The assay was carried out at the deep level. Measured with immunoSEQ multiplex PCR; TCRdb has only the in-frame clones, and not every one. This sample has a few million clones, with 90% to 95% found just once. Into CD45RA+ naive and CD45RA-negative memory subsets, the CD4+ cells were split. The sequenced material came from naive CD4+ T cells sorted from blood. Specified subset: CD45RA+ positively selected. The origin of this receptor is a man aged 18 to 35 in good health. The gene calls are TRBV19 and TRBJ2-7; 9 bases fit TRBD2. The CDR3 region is CASSATSGGSSYEQYF. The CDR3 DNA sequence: TGTGCCAGTAGTGCGACTAGCGGAGGGAGCTCCTACGAGCAGTACTTC.